Presented here are 32 T cell receptor beta chains from one specimen sequenced in a study of blood T cell repertoires in COVID-19. Clones were sequenced by immunoSEQ multiplex PCR, and TCRdb holds only the in-frame ones, with some missing. The sample carries approximately 300,000 clones, 90% recorded once. Sequenced input: PBMCs or T cells enriched from blood (not recorded which). The receptors stem from a woman aged 25 to 39 who had been exposed to COVID-19.

The chain is built from TRBV4-3 and TRBJ2-1, with 10 bases fitting TRBD2. From germline, CDR1 is LGHNA and CDR2 YSLEER. Germline trimming cut 1 base from V and 4 bases from J; bases unmatched to any gene: 10. The CDR3 is 18 amino acids. CDR3 amino acids: CASSQGPAGGASYNEQFF. CDR3 bases: TGCGCCAGCAGCCAAGGGCCAGCGGGGGGGGCTTCTTACAATGAGCAGTTCTTC.

A remark on this clone: In the same sample, other DNA sequences code for this CDR3. The rearrangement joins TRBV19 to TRBJ2-7, with D maybe TRBD1 (5 bases). Trimming removed 4 bases at V and 2 bases at J, with 12 bases between. The CDR3 runs to 14 residues. Per germline, CDR1 LNHDA and CDR2 SQIVND (reference sequence). The CDR3: CASSTGQGAYEQYF. In DNA form, the CDR3 reads TGTGCCAGTAGTACAGGACAAGGGGCCTACGAGCAGTACTTC.

V is TRBV5-4 and J is TRBJ2-7; TRBD2 aligns across 8 bases. CDR3 size: 16 residues. J gave up 2 bases and V 0 bases, and 7 bases lay outside the gene matches. Germline loops: CDR1 SGHNT, CDR2 YYREEE (reference sequence). The CDR3 region has the DNA TGTGCCAGCAGCTTGGCGACGGGAGGGGCGACCTACGAGCAGTACTTC. Amino acid sequence: CASSLATGGATYEQYF.

The J gene is TRBJ1-2, the V gene TRBV7-8; 8 positions match TRBD1. The ends lost 5 bases at V and 4 bases at J; junction bases unmatched: 9. This CDR3 is built from 15 residues. Per the germline V gene, CDR1 is SGHVS and CDR2 is FQNEAQ. Here the CDR3 reads CASSPYPDRAYGYTF. The CDR3 bases are TGTGCCAGCAGCCCCTATCCGGACAGGGCCTATGGCTACACCTTC.

V usage is TRBV2 and J usage is TRBJ1-6; 7 nucleotides line up with TRBD1. This CDR3 has 14 residues. CDR1 is SNHLY, CDR2 FYNNEI, per germline. V trimming: 6 bases; J trimming: 9 bases; junction bases outside the gene matches: 8. CDR3 in amino acids: CASRIQGQGSPLHF. CDR3 DNA: TGTGCCAGCAGGATACAGGGGCAAGGTTCACCCCTCCACTTT.

The CDR3 is CASSRDRGHEQFF. CDR3 nucleotide sequence: TGTGCCAGTAGCAGGGACAGGGGGCATGAGCAGTTCTTC. V usage is TRBV19 and J usage is TRBJ2-1; 12 nucleotides align to TRBD1. The CDR3 has 13 residues. From germline, CDR1 is LNHDA and CDR2 SQIVND (reference sequence). V was clipped by 6 bases and J by 8 bases; unmatched bases: 2.

The gene calls are TRBV7-9 and TRBJ1-1, with D maybe TRBD1 (6 bases). This CDR3 is built from 15 residues. Germline CDR1 SEHNR, CDR2 FQNEAQ (reference sequence). Trimming stripped 5 bases from V and 1 base from J, with 14 bases between. DNA of the CDR3: TGTGCCAGCAGCACTCGGACAGCCACGAACACTGAAGCTTTCTTT. Translated: CASSTRTATNTEAFF.

The chain has TRBV4-1 and TRBJ1-6, with 7 bases aligning to TRBD1. Germline CDR1 and CDR2: MGHRA and YSYEKL. Trimming at V came to 1 base and at J to 7 bases, leaving 10 bases not matched to a gene. The CDR3 spans 17 residues. CDR3 nucleotide sequence: TGCGCCAGCAGCCAAGCACGGATACAGGGGAGGAATTCACCCCTCCACTTT. Its translation is CASSQARIQGRNSPLHF.

The chain combines TRBV5-4 with TRBJ1-2; D is perhaps TRBD1 (6 bases). Trimming pared 6 bases from V and 5 bases from J, leaving 17 bases between. The CDR3 is made up of 14 amino acids. Germline CDR1 SGHNT, CDR2 YYREEE (reference sequence). The DNA of the CDR3 is TGTGCCAGCAAGATCCGCCAGGGGCATTATGGCTACACCTTC. It codes for CASKIRQGHYGYTF.

This chain joins TRBV6-1 and TRBJ2-7; a possible D gene is TRBD2 (7 bases). The CDR3 length is 15 residues. CDR1 is MNHNS and CDR2 is SASEGT in the germline V gene. V shed 2 bases and J shed 3 bases, with 14 bases lying between them. The CDR3 spells CASSEFGGTHYEQYF. The CDR3 DNA follows: TGTGCCAGCAGTGAATTCGGGGGGACACACTACGAGCAGTACTTC.

The chain couples TRBV10-3 to TRBJ1-5; a weak D match, TRBD1 (5 bases). V shed 8 bases and J shed 7 bases, with 15 bases lying between them. Germline CDR1 and CDR2: ENHRY and SYGVKD. This CDR3 spans 13 amino acids. CDR3 amino acids: CAIQAGVGQPQHF. For the CDR3, the DNA is TGTGCCATCCAAGCGGGGGTGGGGCAGCCCCAGCATTTT.

The gene calls are TRBV5-6 and TRBJ1-1, with 7 bases fitting TRBD1. V lost 3 bases and J lost 0; bases outside the gene matches: 8. Germline V lookup: CDR1 SGHDT, CDR2 YYEEEE. The CDR3 length is 16 residues. The DNA for the CDR3 is TGTGCCAGCAGCTCCCCCCCCGGGACAGTGAACACTGAAGCTTTCTTT. Its protein is CASSSPPGTVNTEAFF.

This chain joins TRBV3-1 (or the pseudogene TRBV3-2) and TRBJ2-7; no clear D gene. The CDR3 spans 13 residues. Trimming pared 0 bases from V and 3 bases from J, leaving 6 bases between. Germline loops: CDR1 LGHDT, CDR2 YNNKEL (reference sequence). CDR3 DNA sequence: TGTGCCAGCAGCCAAGATATCCGCTACGAGCAGTACTTC. Translation: CASSQDIRYEQYF.

The chain uses TRBV15 and TRBJ1-1, with a possible D match to TRBD1 (6 bases). Germline lookup yields CDR1 LNHNV and CDR2 YYDKDF (reference sequence). The CDR3 is made up of 13 amino acids. V lost 0 bases and J lost 6, with 8 bases in between. CDR3 coding DNA: TGTGCCACCAGCAGAGATGAGGGGGCTGAAGCTTTCTTT. As protein: CATSRDEGAEAFF.

The chain couples TRBV13 to TRBJ2-3; 9 nucleotides align to TRBD2. Germline V lookup: CDR1 PRHDT, CDR2 FYEKMQ (reference sequence). The junction had 6 bases not matched to a gene; V was cut back by 5 bases and J by 3 bases. This CDR3 spans 15 amino acids. The DNA for the CDR3 is TGTGCCAGCAGCCTAAGCGGGGGGTCGACAGATACGCAGTATTTT. It specifies CASSLSGGSTDTQYF.

J is TRBJ1-4 and V is TRBV27; D is uncertain. CDR3 size: 15 residues. V was pared by 0 bases and J by 6 bases, with 11 bases between. The germline V gene has CDR1 MNHEY and CDR2 SMNVEV (reference sequence). CDR3 in DNA: TGTGCCAGCAGTTTATCGGCAGGCCCGTATGAAAAACTGTTTTTT. Its translation is CASSLSAGPYEKLFF. Combining the CDR3 with reference TRBV27 and TRBJ1-4 gives the whole variable domain EAQVTQNPRYLITVTGKKLTVTCSQNMNHEYMSWYRQDPGLGLRQIYYSMNVEVTDKGDVPEGYKVSRKEKRNFPLILESPSPNQTSLYFCASSLSAGPYEKLFFGSGTQLSVL.

The chain links TRBV6-5 to TRBJ1-2; D perhaps matches TRBD1 (6 bases). Trimming cost V 6 bases and J 4 bases, with 12 bases left between them. This CDR3 has 13 amino acids. Germline values: CDR1 MNHEY, CDR2 SVGAGI. The CDR3: CASSWDTGYGYTF. The CDR3 DNA reads TGTGCCAGCAGCTGGGACACTGGCTATGGCTACACCTTC.

A word on this clone: No DNA is shown, since the ends of the CDR3 on it are uncertain; the CDR3 is the one TCRdb lists. This sequence joins TRBV6-2 or TRBV6-3 and TRBJ2-7; TRBD2, the table's D call, lacks a check against the DNA. Germline CDR1 MNHEY, CDR2 SVGEGT. The CDR3 has 14 amino acids, counting both end residues. The chain's CDR3 is CASSILEARYEQYF.

This rearrangement joins TRBV18 to TRBJ2-1; no definite D call. V was shortened by 3 bases and J by 5 bases, with 8 bases between the two germline ends. Germline CDR1 is KGHSH and CDR2 is LQKENI. The CDR3 consists of 13 residues. The DNA of the CDR3 is TGTGCCAGCTCACCCTCCCTCGACAATGAGCAGTTCTTC. Amino acid sequence: CASSPSLDNEQFF. Full variable domain (missing parts from reference TRBV18 and TRBJ2-1): NAGVMQNPRHLVRRRGQEARLRCSPMKGHSHVYWYRQLPEEGLKFMVYLQKENIIDESGMPKERFSAEFPKEGPSILRIQQVVRGDSAAYFCASSPSLDNEQFFGPGTRLTVL.

The chain combines TRBV5-4 with TRBJ2-1; D is ambiguous. CDR1 is SGHNT and CDR2 is YYREEE in the germline V gene (reference sequence). The V end lost 2 bases, the J end lost 5 bases, and 2 bases lay between the germline ends. The CDR3 consists of 11 residues. The CDR3 DNA follows: TGTGCCAGCAGCTTCGACAATGAGCAGTTCTTC. It yields the protein CASSFDNEQFF.

This clone occurred a few times. The CDR3 is CASSQDPGREDGELFF. As DNA, the CDR3 is TGCGCCAGCAGCCAAGATCCAGGGCGAGAGGACGGGGAGCTGTTTTTT. V usage is TRBV4-1 and J usage is TRBJ2-2, with TRBD1 as a possible D gene (5 bases). The CDR3 totals 16 residues. Germline V lookup: CDR1 MGHRA, CDR2 YSYEKL. Trimming removed 0 bases at V and 7 bases at J, with 15 bases between.

The chain combines TRBV30 with TRBJ1-6; no firm D call. The germline CDR1 and CDR2 sequences are GTSNPN and SVGIG (reference sequence). This CDR3 contains 15 residues. The germline V and J ends were trimmed by 0 bases and 9 bases, with 15 bases remaining between them. CDR3 coding DNA: TGTGCCTGGAGTGTACCACTTGTTCGGGGTTCACCCCTCCACTTT. As protein: CAWSVPLVRGSPLHF.

The chain is built from TRBV5-1 and TRBJ1-2, with TRBD1 as a possible D gene (6 bases). This CDR3 has 14 residues. V was shortened by 4 bases and J by 2 bases, with 12 bases between the two germline ends. The germline V gene has CDR1 SGHRS and CDR2 YFSETQ. Here the CDR3 DNA reads TGCGCCAGCAGCGCGGATGGGACAAACTATGGCTACACCTTC. Translation: CASSADGTNYGYTF.

The chain is built from TRBV10-3 and TRBJ2-7; 9 positions match TRBD1. The CDR3 runs 15 residues. The trim removed 2 bases at V and 4 bases at J, leaving 6 bases unmatched. Germline CDR1 reads ENHRY; CDR2 reads SYGVKD. The CDR3 loop reads CAISEQGQGWYEQYF. CDR3 nucleotides: TGTGCCATCAGTGAGCAAGGACAGGGGTGGTACGAGCAGTACTTC.

The chain carries TRBV27 and TRBJ2-7; 11 positions match TRBD2. V was pared by 3 bases and J by 5 bases, with 6 bases of the junction left unmatched. Germline loops: CDR1 MNHEY, CDR2 SMNVEV (reference sequence). The CDR3 consists of 15 residues. CDR3 sequence (DNA): TGTGCCAGCAGTTTTCGACTAGCGGGGTGGGACGAGCAGTACTTC. Translating it yields CASSFRLAGWDEQYF.

The gene calls are TRBV9 and TRBJ1-1, with D unclear. This CDR3 comprises 15 residues. CDR1 and CDR2 (germline): SGDLS, YYNGEE. V lost 4 bases and J 0 bases, leaving 13 bases between the germline ends. This chain's CDR3 is CASSPVTFMNTEAFF. CDR3 DNA sequence: TGTGCCAGCAGCCCCGTGACATTTATGAACACTGAAGCTTTCTTT.

The rearrangement joins TRBV6-5 to TRBJ2-3; the D gene is possibly TRBD2 (6 bases). Germline CDR1 MNHEY, CDR2 SVGAGI. CDR3 size: 14 residues. With 6 bases removed from V and 2 bases from J, the gap between germline ends came to 12 bases. CDR3 loop: CASSPGLLTDTQYF. CDR3 nucleotides: TGTGCCAGCAGCCCCGGACTACTCACAGATACGCAGTATTTT.

The chain has TRBV28 and TRBJ2-7; 7 bases align to TRBD2. V lost 1 base, J lost 0 bases, and 3 bases stayed unmatched. The CDR3 extends over 15 amino acids. CDR1 and CDR2 (germline): MDHEN, SYDVKM. CDR3 DNA: TGTGCCAGCAGTTTATTTCCGGGGGGCTCCTACGAGCAGTACTTC. It codes for CASSLFPGGSYEQYF.

The chain combines TRBV3-1 (or the pseudogene TRBV3-2) with TRBJ2-1, with TRBD2 matching 8 bases. This CDR3 is 20 amino acids long. Unmatched junction bases numbered 17, after V lost 0 bases and J lost 4 bases. CDR1 is LGHDT and CDR2 is YNNKEL in the germline V gene (reference sequence). DNA of the CDR3: TGTGCCAGCAGCCAAGAAGAAGGGTATATAGCGGGGAGTGGGTACAATGAGCAGTTCTTC. The encoded protein is CASSQEEGYIAGSGYNEQFF.

This clone appeared once. This chain connects TRBV7-9 to TRBJ2-1; D perhaps matches TRBD1 (5 bases). The CDR3 runs to 13 residues. Trimming removed 1 base from V and 9 bases from J, with 10 bases in between. Per germline, CDR1 SEHNR and CDR2 FQNEAQ (reference sequence). CDR3 residues: CASSLEWTSEQFF. The CDR3 DNA sequence: TGTGCCAGCAGCTTAGAGTGGACAAGTGAGCAGTTCTTC.

This chain connects TRBV3-1 (or the pseudogene TRBV3-2) to TRBJ1-6, with 9 bases fitting TRBD1. Trimming removed 6 bases from V and 9 bases from J; junction bases left unmatched: 6. CDR1 and CDR2 (germline): LGHDT, YNNKEL (reference sequence). The CDR3 extends over 14 amino acids. The CDR3 nucleotides read TGTGCCAGCAGGGGGGACAGGGCACCTTCACCCCTCCACTTT. Its protein product is CASRGDRAPSPLHF.

This clone was recorded once. The gene calls are TRBV18 and TRBJ1-2; 7 nucleotides align to TRBD1. V was pared by 5 bases and J by 5 bases, with 5 bases of the junction left unmatched. Germline V gives CDR1 KGHSH, CDR2 LQKENI. The CDR3 is 13 residues long. In DNA form, the CDR3 reads TGTGCCAGCTCAACCGGGACAGTTTATGGCTACACCTTC. Translation: CASSTGTVYGYTF.